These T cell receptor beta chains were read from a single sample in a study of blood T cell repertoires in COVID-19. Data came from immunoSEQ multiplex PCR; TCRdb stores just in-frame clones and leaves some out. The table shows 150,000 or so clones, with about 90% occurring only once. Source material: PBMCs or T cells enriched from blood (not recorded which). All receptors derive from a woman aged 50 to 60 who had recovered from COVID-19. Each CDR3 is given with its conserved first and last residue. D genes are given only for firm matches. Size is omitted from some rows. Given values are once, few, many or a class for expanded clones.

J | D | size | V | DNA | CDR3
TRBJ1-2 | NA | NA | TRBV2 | TGTGCCAGCAGTGAAGGGGGAGGTAACTATGGCTACACCTTC | CASSEGGGNYGYTF
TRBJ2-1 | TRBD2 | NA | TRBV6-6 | TGTGCCAGCAGGCTAGCGGGAGGGATCGATGAGCAGTTCTTC | CASRLAGGIDEQFF
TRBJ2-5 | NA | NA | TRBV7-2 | TGTGCCAGCAGCTTAGGGACGACGAGGGGGGAGACCCAGTACTTC | CASSLGTTRGETQYF
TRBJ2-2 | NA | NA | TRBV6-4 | TGTGCCAGCAATCCTACAGGGAACACCGGGGAGCTGTTTTTT | CASNPTGNTGELFF
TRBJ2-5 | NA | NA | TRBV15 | TGTGCCACCAGCACCGGGTCATGGGGAGCGGAGACCCAGTACTTC | CATSTGSWGAETQYF
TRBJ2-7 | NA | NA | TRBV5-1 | TGCGCCAGCAGCTTGTCGGGAGTGGGCGAGCAGTACTTC | CASSLSGVGEQYF
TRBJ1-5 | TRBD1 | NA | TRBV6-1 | TGTGCCAGCAGCCGACAGGGGGGCGATCAGCCCCAGCATTTT | CASSRQGGDQPQHF
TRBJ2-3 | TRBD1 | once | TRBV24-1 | TGTGCCACCAGTGATGCCACAGGGGGCCGCACAGATACGCAGTATTTT | CATSDATGGRTDTQYF
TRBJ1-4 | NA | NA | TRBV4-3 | TGCGCCAGCAGCCAAGAAAGGGTAGGGGCCTCATTACGGCATGAAAAACTGTTTTTT | CASSQERVGASLRHEKLFF
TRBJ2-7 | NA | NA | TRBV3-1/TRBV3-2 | TGTGCCAGCAGCCAAGGGGTACAGGGATACGAGCAGTACTTC | CASSQGVQGYEQYF
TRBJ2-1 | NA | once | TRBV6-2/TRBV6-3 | TGTGCCAGCAGTTACCCATACAATGAGCAGTTCTTC | CASSYPYNEQFF
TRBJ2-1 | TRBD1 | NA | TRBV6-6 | TGTGCCAGCAGCCTACAGGGGTACCCCCCCTACAATGAGCAGTTCTTC | CASSLQGYPPYNEQFF
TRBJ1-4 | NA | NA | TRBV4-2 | TGTGCCAGCAGCCCGACGGGGGCAACTAATGAAAAACTGTTTTTT | CASSPTGATNEKLFF
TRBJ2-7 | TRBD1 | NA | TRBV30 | TGTGCCTGGAGTGACAGGGGCTCCTACGAGCAGTACTTC | CAWSDRGSYEQYF
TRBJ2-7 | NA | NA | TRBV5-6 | TGTGCCAGCAGCTTGGGTCCTCGAGAGGGGCAGTACTTC | CASSLGPREGQYF
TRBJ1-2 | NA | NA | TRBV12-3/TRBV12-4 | TGTGCCAGCACCCAGGGTAGTGGCTACACCTTC | CASTQGSGYTF
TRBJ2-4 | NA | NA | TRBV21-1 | TGTGCCAGCATCGCCAGGGACAGGGAAAACTTC | CASIARDRENF
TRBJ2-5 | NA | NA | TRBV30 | TGTGCCTGGAGTGAAACTGAGACCCAGTACTTC | CAWSETETQYF
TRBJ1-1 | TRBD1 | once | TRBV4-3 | TGCGCCAGCAGCACCGGACAGGGGAGGACTGAAGCTTTCTTT | CASSTGQGRTEAFF
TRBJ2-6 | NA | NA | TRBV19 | TGTGCCAGTAGTCCTACACAGGGCTCTGGGGCCAACGTCCTGACTTTC | CASSPTQGSGANVLTF
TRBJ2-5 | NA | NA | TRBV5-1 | TGCGCCAGCAGCTTGCAGAACAGGGCCCAAGAGACCCAGTACTTC | CASSLQNRAQETQYF
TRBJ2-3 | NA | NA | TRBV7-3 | TGTGCCAGCAGCTTAATAGCTACAGATACGCAGTATTTT | CASSLIATDTQYF
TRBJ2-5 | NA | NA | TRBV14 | TGTGCCAGCAGCGCCGGGGAAGGGACCCAGTACTTC | CASSAGEGTQYF
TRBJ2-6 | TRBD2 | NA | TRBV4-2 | TGTGCCAGCAGCCCACGAGGGGGACTAGCGGGCCGCATCTCTGGGGCCAACGTCCTGACTTTC | CASSPRGGLAGRISGANVLTF
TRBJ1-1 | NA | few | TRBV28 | TGTGCCTCCCACACAGTGAACACTGAAGCTTTCTTT | CASHTVNTEAFF
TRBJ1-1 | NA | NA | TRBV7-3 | TGTGCCAGCAGCCCAATCAGGGTTGGCACTGAAGCTTTCTTT | CASSPIRVGTEAFF
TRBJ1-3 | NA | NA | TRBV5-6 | TGTGCCAGCAGCCTTAGGACTCGGGCCGGAAACACCATATATTTT | CASSLRTRAGNTIYF
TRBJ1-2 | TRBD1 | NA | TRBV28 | TGTGCCAGCAGTAACCTGGACAGGATTAACTATGGCTACACCTTC | CASSNLDRINYGYTF
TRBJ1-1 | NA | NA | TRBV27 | TGTGCCAGCAGTTTTGGGGGGAGAAGGGTCACTGAAGCTTTCTTT | CASSFGGRRVTEAFF
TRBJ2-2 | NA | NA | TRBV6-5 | TGTGCCAGCAGCCGACTGACTAAAAGCACCGGGGAGCTGTTTTTT | CASSRLTKSTGELFF
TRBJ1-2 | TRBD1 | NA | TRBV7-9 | TGTGCCAGCAGCCCACGCCGGGACAGGGCAGGTGCTAACTATGGCTACACCTTC | CASSPRRDRAGANYGYTF